These 5 T cell receptor beta chains were all obtained from the same sample, sequenced in a study of post-analysis software for immune sequencing data (dated by TCRdb to between 2014 and 2017). General study outcomes and caveats: Significantly higher frequencies in patients than in controls were found for a few TRBV segments, including TRBV5-6, TRBV5-1 and TRBV20-1.

No antigen has been identified for these receptors. To prepare the library, PCR was applied. TCRdb names Illumina HiSeq 2500 as the instrument used. To reduce PCR and sequencing biases, unique molecular identifiers were built into the TCR beta cDNA libraries. TCRdb handled the public reads itself, with Q25 trimming in fastp and clone calling in MiXCR, and kept productive beta chains. Rows merge per CDR3 protein into single entries with the most common DNA and genes. The sample records approximately 730,000 distinct CDR3 sequences, 25% to 30% of which are singletons. Jointly, the top ten make up under 0.7% of the sample. Material for sequencing was blood. The receptor source for this set is a girl aged 5 to 17 with multiple sclerosis.

In its sample, this clonotype was seen a few times. V gene TRBV20-1 combines with J gene TRBJ2-7; TRBD1 is a possible D gene (5 bases). The CDR3 length is 13 residues. Germline CDR1 is DFQATT and CDR2 is SNEGSKA (reference sequence). Deletions cut 3 bases from V and 2 bases from J, with 11 bases between. The CDR3 nucleotides are TGCAGTGCTAGGGACACCCTACCCTACGAGCAGTACTTC. It encodes CSARDTLPYEQYF.

This clonotype showed up just a few times. The V gene is TRBV20-1, the J gene TRBJ2-1; D gene unclear. V lost 3 bases to trimming and J lost 4 bases, with 16 bases between them. In germline, CDR1 is DFQATT, CDR2 SNEGSKA (reference sequence). This CDR3 is 15 amino acids long. The CDR3 sequence is CSASDPDIGYNEQFF. The CDR3 DNA reads as TGCAGTGCTAGCGACCCTGATATAGGATACAATGAGCAGTTCTTC.

The chain joins TRBV2 to TRBJ2-3; 9 bases are a match to TRBD2. The J segment lost 10 bases and the V segment lost 6 bases, leaving 11 bases of the junction unmatched. The CDR3 spans 14 residues. The germline gives CDR1 SNHLY, CDR2 FYNNEI. The chain's CDR3 is CASRDFSGSSPQYF. For the CDR3, the DNA is TGTGCCAGCAGGGACTTTAGCGGGAGTTCGCCGCAGTATTTT.

This clonotype was seen a handful of times. The gene calls are TRBV20-1 and TRBJ2-1; 8 nucleotides align to TRBD2. V gave up 4 bases and J gave up 6 bases; unmatched junction bases: 8. The CDR3 is 14 amino acids. Germline values: CDR1 DFQATT, CDR2 SNEGSKA (reference sequence). CDR3 loop: CSAKLAGGGNEQFF. The CDR3 DNA is TGCAGTGCTAAACTGGCGGGAGGAGGCAATGAGCAGTTCTTC.

This chain joins TRBV6-5 and TRBJ2-5; TRBD1 is a possible D gene (6 bases). The length of the CDR3 is 15 residues. Per germline, CDR1 MNHEY and CDR2 SVGAGI. Trimming removed 1 base from V and 4 bases from J, with 13 bases in between. The chain's CDR3 is CASSYLYRDGETQYF. The CDR3 DNA is TGTGCCAGCAGTTACTTATACAGGGATGGAGAGACCCAGTACTTC.